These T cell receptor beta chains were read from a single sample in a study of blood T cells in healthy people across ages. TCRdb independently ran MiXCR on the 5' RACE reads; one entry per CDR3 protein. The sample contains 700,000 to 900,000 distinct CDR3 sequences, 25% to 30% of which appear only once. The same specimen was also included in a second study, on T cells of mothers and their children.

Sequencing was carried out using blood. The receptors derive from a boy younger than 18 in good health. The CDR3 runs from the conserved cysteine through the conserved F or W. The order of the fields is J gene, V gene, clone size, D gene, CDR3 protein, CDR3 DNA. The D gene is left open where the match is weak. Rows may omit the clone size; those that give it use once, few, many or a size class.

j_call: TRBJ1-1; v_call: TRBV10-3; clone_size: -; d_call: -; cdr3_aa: CAISESSARVGAEAFF; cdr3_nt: TGTGCCATCAGTGAGTCTTCAGCGAGGGTAGGGGCTGAAGCTTTCTTT
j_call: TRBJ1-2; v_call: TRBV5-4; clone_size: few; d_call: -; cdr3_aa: CASSLVRDDYGYTF; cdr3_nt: TGTGCCAGCAGCTTGGTCCGGGACGACTATGGCTACACCTTC
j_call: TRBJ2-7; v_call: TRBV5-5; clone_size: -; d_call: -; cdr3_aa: CASSGGLVSYEQYF; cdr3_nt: TGTGCCAGCAGCGGCGGACTGGTCTCCTACGAGCAGTACTTC
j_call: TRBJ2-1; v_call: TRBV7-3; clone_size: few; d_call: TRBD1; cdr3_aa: CASSLRDSRVNEQFF; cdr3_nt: TGTGCCAGCAGCCTCCGGGACAGCCGTGTCAATGAGCAGTTCTTC
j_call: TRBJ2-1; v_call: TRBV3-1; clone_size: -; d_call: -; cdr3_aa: CASRGRVLSEQFF; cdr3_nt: TGTGCCAGCAGAGGCAGGGTCCTAAGCGAGCAGTTCTTC
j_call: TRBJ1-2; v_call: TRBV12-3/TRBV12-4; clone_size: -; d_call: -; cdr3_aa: CASIQNQGPYGYTF; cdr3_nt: TGTGCCAGCATACAAAATCAGGGCCCCTACGGCTACACCTTC
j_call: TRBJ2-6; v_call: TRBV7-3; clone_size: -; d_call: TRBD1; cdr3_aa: CASSLGMTGRSGANVLTF; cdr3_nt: TGTGCCAGCAGCTTAGGGATGACAGGGCGCTCTGGGGCCAACGTCCTGACTTTC
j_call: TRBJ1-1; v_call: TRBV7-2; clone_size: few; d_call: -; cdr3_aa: CASSLEGGLNTEAFF; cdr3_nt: TGTGCCAGCAGCTTAGAGGGGGGGCTAAACACTGAAGCTTTCTTT
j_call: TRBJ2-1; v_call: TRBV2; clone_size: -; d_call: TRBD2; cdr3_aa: CASSVAGDPYNEQFF; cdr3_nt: TGTGCCAGCAGTGTTGCGGGAGACCCCTACAATGAGCAGTTCTTC
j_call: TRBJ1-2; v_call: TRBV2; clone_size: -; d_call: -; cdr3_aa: CASGGRNYGYTF; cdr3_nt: TGTGCCAGCGGGGGACGGAACTATGGCTACACCTTC
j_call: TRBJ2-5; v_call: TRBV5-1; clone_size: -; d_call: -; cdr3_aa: CASSKDYMETQYF; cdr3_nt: TGCGCCAGCAGCAAGGACTATATGGAGACCCAGTACTTC
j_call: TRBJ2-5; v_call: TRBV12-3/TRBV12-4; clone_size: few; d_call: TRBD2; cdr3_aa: CASSLLAGGSPETQYF; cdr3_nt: TGTGCCAGCAGTTTGCTAGCGGGGGGCTCACCAGAGACCCAGTACTTC
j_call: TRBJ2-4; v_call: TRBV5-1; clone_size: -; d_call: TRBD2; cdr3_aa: CASSLATSGTGSAKNIQYF; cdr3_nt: TGCGCCAGCAGCTTGGCCACTAGCGGGACGGGCTCGGCCAAAAACATTCAGTACTTC
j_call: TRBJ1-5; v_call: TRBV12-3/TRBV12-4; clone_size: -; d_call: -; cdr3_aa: CASSLARRGQPQHF; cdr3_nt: TGTGCCAGCAGTTTAGCCAGGAGGGGGCAGCCCCAGCATTTT
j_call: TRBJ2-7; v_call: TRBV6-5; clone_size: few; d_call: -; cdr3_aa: CASSYARDSTYEQYF; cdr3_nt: TGTGCCAGCAGTTACGCCAGGGATTCAACCTACGAGCAGTACTTC
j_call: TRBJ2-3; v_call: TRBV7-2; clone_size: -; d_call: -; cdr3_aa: CASSPRGVSTDTQYF; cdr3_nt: TGTGCCAGCAGCCCCCGCGGGGTAAGCACAGATACGCAGTATTTT